These 21 T cell receptor beta chains share one sample of origin, sequenced in a study of cytomegalovirus exposure and HLA in healthy donors. Primers for the PCR totalled 60 Vbeta and 13 Jbeta. Data came from immunoSEQ multiplex PCR; TCRdb stores just in-frame clones and leaves some out. This table holds under 120,000 clones, around two thirds found once. The sample consisted of PBMCs. Receptors were obtained from a man aged 50 to 60 in good health and CMV-seropositive.

This clone was recorded only once. The chain uses TRBV5-6 and TRBJ2-2, with 8 bases lining up with TRBD2. Germline lookup yields CDR1 SGHDT and CDR2 YYEEEE. The CDR3 contains 17 residues. V trimming: 4 bases; J trimming: 4 bases; junction bases outside the gene matches: 12. CDR3: CASSHVSLAGGTGELFF. The CDR3, as DNA: TGTGCCAGCAGCCACGTCTCATTGGCGGGAGGCACCGGGGAGCTGTTTTTT.

The chain employs TRBV6-5 and TRBJ2-7; D may be TRBD2 (6 bases). CDR3 length: 14 residues. The ends were cut back, 5 bases at V and 6 bases at J, with 17 bases in the middle. CDR1 and CDR2 from the germline V gene are MNHEY and SVGAGI. The CDR3 reads CASSPQAGRIEQYF. CDR3 nucleotide sequence: TGTGCCAGCAGTCCCCAGGCAGGGAGGATCGAGCAGTACTTC.

The chain recombines TRBV7-2 with TRBJ1-6, with 7 bases fitting TRBD1. The CDR3 runs to 14 residues. Trimming at V came to 6 bases and at J to 7 bases, leaving 6 bases not matched to a gene. CDR1 SGHTA and CDR2 FQGNSA come from the germline V gene. The CDR3 loop is CASRQDRDNSPLHF. The CDR3 region has the DNA TGTGCCAGCAGACAAGACAGGGACAATTCACCCCTCCACTTT.

In its sample, this clone was seen a few times. The V call is TRBV18, the J call TRBJ2-2; TRBD2 might be the D (5 bases). This CDR3 region has 16 residues. Germline V gene data show CDR1 as KGHSH and CDR2 as LQKENI. Trimming cost V 3 bases and J 1 base, with 12 bases left between them. DNA for the CDR3: TGTGCCAGCTCACCTGTAGTAGCGAGGAACACCGGGGAGCTGTTTTTT. Its translation: CASSPVVARNTGELFF.

This chain joins TRBV2 and TRBJ2-3, with TRBD1 matching over 9 bases. The CDR3 covers 14 residues. V dropped 6 bases and J dropped 4; count of bases not matched to a gene: 5. In germline, CDR1 is SNHLY, CDR2 FYNNEI. The CDR3 here is CASSLDRGPDTQYF. In nucleotides, the CDR3 is TGTGCCAGCAGCCTGGACAGGGGACCAGATACGCAGTATTTT.

The rearrangement links TRBV2 to TRBJ2-3, with a weak D call TRBD2 (5 bases). The CDR3 loop spans 11 amino acids. Germline V gives CDR1 SNHLY, CDR2 FYNNEI. Trimming stripped 11 bases from V and 5 bases from J, with 11 bases between. CDR3 nucleotide sequence: TGTGCCTCCCTCCGGGGAGATACGCAGTATTTT. Translated, it gives CASLRGDTQYF. The full variable domain, its missing parts supplied by reference TRBV2 and TRBJ2-3, is EPEVTQTPSHQVTQMGQEVILRCVPISNHLYFYWYRQILGQKVEFLVSFYNNEISEKSEIFDDQFSVERPDGSNFTLKIRSTKLEDSAMYFCASLRGDTQYFGPGTRLTVL.

This sequence joins TRBV19 and TRBJ1-2; D gene uncertain. Germline V gives CDR1 LNHDA, CDR2 SQIVND (reference sequence). The length of the CDR3 is 12 residues. V was trimmed by 4 bases and J by 8 bases, leaving 11 bases between them. Written as DNA, the CDR3 is TGTGCCAGTAGTACCCAGACACTCGGCTACACCTTC. Its translation: CASSTQTLGYTF.

Concerning this clone: Compared with germline, one end of the junction differs, possibly owing to a read error. The chain uses TRBV18 and TRBJ1-1, with TRBD1 matching over 8 bases. CDR3 length equals 15 residues. Germline V gene data show CDR1 as KGHSH and CDR2 as LQKENI. The CDR3 sequence is CASSAPGQEGTEAFF. DNA for the CDR3: TGTGCCAGCTCAGCACCGGGACAGGAGGGCACTGAAGCTTTCTTT. The full variable domain, with the rest looked up from reference TRBV18 and TRBJ1-1, is NAGVMQNPRHLVRRRGQEARLRCSPMKGHSHVYWYRQLPEEGLKFMVYLQKENIIDESGMPKERFSAEFPKEGPSILRIQQVVRGDSAAYFCASSAPGQEGTEAFFGQGTRLTVV.

The CDR3 coding sequence is TGCGCCAGCAGCTTCGGACAGGGGGCAAGAGAGACCCAGTACTTC. Residues: CASSFGQGARETQYF. The chain joins TRBV5-1 to TRBJ2-5, with 11 bases that match TRBD1. Germline V gives CDR1 SGHRS, CDR2 YFSETQ. V dropped 2 bases and J dropped 4; count of bases not matched to a gene: 4. The CDR3 spans 15 residues.

The genes are TRBV6-5 and TRBJ2-7, with TRBD2 identical over 11 bases. CDR3 length: 14 residues. The V and J ends lost 6 bases and 6 bases, in that order; junction bases with no gene match: 7. From germline, CDR1 is MNHEY and CDR2 SVGAGI. This chain's CDR3 is CASRGSGTSGEQYF. The CDR3 bases are TGTGCCAGCAGGGGATCCGGGACTAGCGGCGAGCAGTACTTC.

The rearrangement links TRBV9 to TRBJ2-7; the match to TRBD1 covers 9 bases. This CDR3 has 16 residues. CDR1 SGDLS and CDR2 YYNGEE come from the germline V gene. V was pared by 2 bases and J by 0 bases, with 6 bases of the junction left unmatched. CDR3 protein: CASSVSTGGNSYEQYF. The CDR3 DNA follows: TGTGCCAGCAGCGTTTCTACAGGGGGCAACTCCTACGAGCAGTACTTC.

The chain combines TRBV9 with TRBJ2-3; D call uncertain. Between the trimmed V and J ends, which lost 1 base and 3 bases, there was a span of 6 bases. The CDR3 sequence is 13 residues long. Germline loops: CDR1 SGDLS, CDR2 YYNGEE. CDR3: CASSVIATDTQYF. The CDR3 DNA sequence: TGTGCCAGCAGCGTAATAGCAACAGATACGCAGTATTTT.

The chain has TRBV18 and TRBJ2-1, with D tentatively TRBD1 (6 bases). Looked up from germline, CDR1 is KGHSH and CDR2 is LQKENI. CDR3 length equals 16 residues. The ends were cut back, 1 base at V and 6 bases at J, with 16 bases in the middle. The CDR3 is CASSPRPGHRLNEQFF. The CDR3 nucleotides are TGTGCCAGCTCACCACGCCCGGGACACCGGCTCAATGAGCAGTTCTTC.

The J gene is TRBJ2-5, the V gene TRBV21-1; whether TRBD2, the table's D call, matches the DNA was not checked. TRBV21-1 is a recognized pseudogene. The CDR3 sequence is 16 residues long. The CDR3 DNA reads as TGTGCCAGCAGCAAAGGGTCGACTGGGGGGCAAGAGACCCAGTACTTC. This encodes CASSKGSTGGQETQYF.

This clone was detected only once. The rearrangement uses TRBV5-1 and TRBJ2-3; 10 bases line up with TRBD1. The CDR3 length is 15 residues. CDR1 and CDR2 (germline): SGHRS, YFSETQ. With V trimmed by 4 bases and J by 3 bases, 5 bases remained unmatched. The CDR3 here is CASSRDRGQTDTQYF. The CDR3 DNA reads TGCGCCAGCAGCAGAGACAGGGGGCAAACAGATACGCAGTATTTT.

The genes are TRBV4-1 and TRBJ2-1; possibly TRBD2 for D (6 bases). V shed 0 bases and J shed 0 bases, with 18 bases lying between them. The germline CDR1 and CDR2 sequences are MGHRA and YSYEKL. CDR3 length: 19 residues. CDR3 in DNA: TGCGCCAGCAGCCAAGATCCTAGCCTAGCGTCCCGCTCCTACAATGAGCAGTTCTTC. It yields the protein CASSQDPSLASRSYNEQFF.

This rearrangement joins TRBV5-1 to TRBJ1-3, with 8 bases lining up with TRBD1. The CDR3 has 17 amino acids. Germline V gives CDR1 SGHRS, CDR2 YFSETQ. J gave up 0 bases and V 0 bases, and 5 bases lay outside the gene matches. CDR3 sequence: CASSLDAGTGSGNTIYF. DNA of the CDR3: TGCGCCAGCAGCTTGGATGCCGGGACAGGCTCTGGAAACACCATATATTTT.

In this sample, this clone turned up a few times. This specimen includes other DNA sequences encoding the same CDR3. The V call is TRBV9, the J call TRBJ2-1; a possible D gene is TRBD2 (5 bases). Trimming stripped 5 bases from V and 2 bases from J, with 17 bases between. CDR1 SGDLS and CDR2 YYNGEE come from the germline V gene. CDR3 length: 16 amino acids. The CDR3 coding sequence is TGTGCCAGCAGGAGGGCCCTGTCTGGGGCCTACAATGAGCAGTTCTTC. Translating gives CASRRALSGAYNEQFF.

The chain uses TRBV19 and TRBJ1-4; TRBD1 matches 7 bases. The CDR3 length is 15 residues. V lost 7 bases, J lost 2 bases, and 7 bases stayed unmatched. Germline CDR1 LNHDA, CDR2 SQIVND (reference sequence). The DNA for the CDR3 is TGTGCCAGTAATCCACAGGGGTTCACTAATGAAAAACTGTTTTTT. This codes for CASNPQGFTNEKLFF.

This clone was seen a few times. This rearrangement joins TRBV6-1 to TRBJ1-1, with D hard to call. V was clipped by 3 bases and J by 1 base, with 12 bases between them. Germline assignment: CDR1 MNHNS and CDR2 SASEGT. This CDR3 contains 15 residues. DNA of the CDR3: TGTGCCAGCAGTGATGTAGGGCGGGAGAACACTGAAGCTTTCTTT. It yields the protein CASSDVGRENTEAFF.

This rearrangement joins TRBV9 to TRBJ1-1; tentative D call: TRBD1 (6 bases). The CDR3 consists of 14 residues. The V gene's germline CDR1 is SGDLS and CDR2 YYNGEE. V lost 3 bases, J lost 1 base, and 10 bases lay in between. The chain's CDR3 is CASSGEGGNTEAFF. CDR3 nucleotide sequence: TGTGCCAGCAGCGGGGAGGGGGGGAACACTGAAGCTTTCTTT.